Following are 30 T cell receptor beta chains from one sample sequenced in a study of cytomegalovirus exposure and HLA in healthy donors. The PCR contained 60 Vbeta and 13 Jbeta primers. Profiled with immunoSEQ multiplex PCR; TCRdb holds only in-frame clones, not every one. The sample yields under 130,000 clones, approximately 11% seen once. Sequencing was performed on PBMCs. The receptors come from a man aged 35-49 years in good health and CMV-seropositive.

The rearrangement uses TRBV28 and TRBJ1-5; TRBD1 matches 8 bases. Germline CDR1 reads MDHEN; CDR2 reads SYDVKM. The CDR3 runs 13 residues. Trimming at V came to 7 bases and at J to 6 bases, leaving 5 bases not matched to a gene. For the CDR3, the DNA is TGTGCCAGCACCTCGGACAGGGCTCAGCCCCAGCATTTT. The encoded protein is CASTSDRAQPQHF.

This clone appeared a few times. The chain joins TRBV6-1 to TRBJ1-1; a possible D gene is TRBD1 (5 bases). With 8 bases removed from V and 0 bases from J, the gap between germline ends came to 16 bases. CDR1 MNHNS and CDR2 SASEGT come from the germline V gene. CDR3 size: 15 residues. The CDR3: CASEDGAVMNTEAFF. In nucleotides, the CDR3 is TGTGCCAGCGAAGATGGGGCAGTTATGAACACTGAAGCTTTCTTT.

This clone came up a few times. This chain joins TRBV19 and TRBJ1-5; 8 bases match TRBD1. Germline-derived CDR1 and CDR2 are LNHDA and SQIVND (reference sequence). The V and J ends lost 7 bases and 6 bases, in that order; junction bases with no gene match: 11. The CDR3 sequence is 15 residues long. This CDR3 is CASTNIGQGGQPQHF. As DNA, the CDR3 is TGTGCCAGTACCAATATCGGACAGGGCGGTCAGCCCCAGCATTTT.

The chain has TRBV30 and TRBJ2-7; D is undetermined. The V end was cut by 3 bases, the J end by 3 bases, with 6 bases between. CDR1 is GTSNPN and CDR2 is SVGIG in the germline V gene (reference sequence). The CDR3 runs 11 residues. The CDR3 coding sequence is TGTGCCTGGAGCACGGGCTACGAGCAGTACTTC. Its translation: CAWSTGYEQYF.

This clone was seen more than once but under ten times. CDR3 bases: TGTGCCAGCAGTTTAGGGCCAGGGAACACCGGGGAGCTGTTTTTT. This sequence encodes CASSLGPGNTGELFF. The J gene is TRBJ2-2, the V gene TRBV27, with no clear D. CDR1 MNHEY and CDR2 SMNVEV come from the germline V gene (reference sequence). CDR3 length equals 15 residues. V lost 2 bases and J lost 1, with 8 bases in between.

This clone was observed a handful of times. The chain has TRBV25-1 and TRBJ1-2, with TRBD1 identical over 8 bases. V dropped 2 bases and J dropped 4; count of bases not matched to a gene: 6. The germline V gene encodes CDR1 MGHDK and CDR2 SYGVNS. The CDR3 extends over 15 amino acids. The CDR3: CASSESDRGSYGYTF. The CDR3, as DNA: TGTGCCAGCAGTGAAAGTGACAGGGGAAGCTATGGCTACACCTTC.

This sequence joins TRBV12-5 and TRBJ2-5, with a weak D call TRBD2 (6 bases). The V end lost 5 bases, the J end lost 5 bases, and 21 bases lay between the germline ends. The CDR3 is 16 amino acids. CDR1 is LGHNT, CDR2 FRNRAP, per germline. DNA of the CDR3: TGTGCTAGTGGTCGACGGATAGACGGGAGTGGGGAGACCCAGTACTTC. Translating gives CASGRRIDGSGETQYF.

The rearrangement joins TRBV19 to TRBJ2-3, with TRBD2 as a possible D gene (6 bases). In germline, CDR1 is LNHDA, CDR2 SQIVND (reference sequence). V lost 9 bases to trimming and J lost 3 bases, with 13 bases between them. The CDR3 spans 13 residues. CDR3 coding DNA: TGTGCCAGCGCCGGGAGCGCGACAGATACGCAGTATTTT. Amino acids: CASAGSATDTQYF.

This clone has more than one count but fewer than ten. The chain combines TRBV7-2 with TRBJ2-2; 11 bases align to TRBD1. The CDR3 runs 16 residues. The V gene's germline CDR1 is SGHTA and CDR2 FQGNSA. The V and J ends lost 1 base and 6 bases, in that order; junction bases with no gene match: 4. CDR3 coding DNA: TGTGCCAGCAGCTTAGGACCGGGACAGGGGGCCGGGGAGCTGTTTTTT. It yields the protein CASSLGPGQGAGELFF.

The chain links TRBV4-3 to TRBJ2-7; 13 nucleotides agree with TRBD2. After removal of 3 bases from V and 5 bases from J, the junction contained 4 bases not matched to a gene. CDR3 length: 15 amino acids. The germline gives CDR1 LGHNA, CDR2 YSLEER. The CDR3 loop reads CASSHGLAGVDEQYF. CDR3 in DNA: TGCGCCAGCAGCCACGGACTAGCGGGAGTCGACGAGCAGTACTTC.

This clone was counted only a few times. This chain links TRBV6-1 with TRBJ1-1, with TRBD1 matching over 10 bases. Germline V lookup: CDR1 MNHNS, CDR2 SASEGT. The CDR3 covers 15 residues. After removal of 5 bases from V and 4 bases from J, the junction contained 7 bases not matched to a gene. The CDR3 loop reads CASSSWTGGVTEAFF. The DNA of the CDR3 is TGTGCCAGCAGTTCCTGGACAGGGGGGGTCACTGAAGCTTTCTTT.

This clone was detected a few times. V is TRBV5-1 and J is TRBJ1-6; possibly TRBD1 for D (5 bases). Trimming pared 7 bases from V and 0 bases from J, leaving 14 bases between. Germline assignment: CDR1 SGHRS and CDR2 YFSETQ. The CDR3 contains 16 residues. The CDR3 DNA reads TGCGCCAGCGGGGAGGGGTCGAGCTCCTATAATTCACCCCTCCACTTT. It specifies CASGEGSSSYNSPLHF. The whole variable domain, remainder taken from reference TRBV5-1 and TRBJ1-6, is KAGVTQTPRYLIKTRGQQVTLSCSPISGHRSVSWYQQTPGQGLQFLFEYFSETQRNKGNFPGRFSGRQFSNSRSEMNVSTLELGDSALYLCASGEGSSSYNSPLHFGNGTRLTVT.

The chain has TRBV5-1 and TRBJ2-3, with a tentative D call TRBD2 (5 bases). Trimming cost V 7 bases and J 0 bases, with 18 bases left between them. CDR1 SGHRS and CDR2 YFSETQ come from the germline V gene. CDR3 length: 16 residues. The CDR3 DNA reads TGCGCCAGCGAAACCGGGAACCCTACAAGCACAGATACGCAGTATTTT. Translating gives CASETGNPTSTDTQYF.

There are a few counts of this clone. The V and J genes are TRBV6-6 and TRBJ2-1; 11 nucleotides line up with TRBD1. Looked up from germline, CDR1 is MNHNY and CDR2 is SVGAGI (reference sequence). This CDR3 region has 14 residues. With V trimmed by 6 bases and J by 6 bases, 4 bases remained unmatched. This CDR3 reads CASRRGTGGNEQFF. CDR3 nucleotide sequence: TGTGCCAGCAGGAGGGGGACAGGGGGCAATGAGCAGTTCTTC.

This clone has just one count. The gene calls are TRBV27 and TRBJ1-5, with unresolved D. The germline V gene has CDR1 MNHEY and CDR2 SMNVEV (reference sequence). V was pared by 1 base and J by 5 bases, with 9 bases between. CDR3 length: 14 residues. DNA for the CDR3: TGTGCCAGCAGTTTATTGGGCGGGTATCAGCCCCAGCATTTT. It encodes CASSLLGGYQPQHF.

This clone has more than one count but fewer than ten. The rearrangement joins TRBV7-2 to TRBJ2-7; D remains ambiguous. There are 13 residues in the CDR3. Germline V CDR1 and CDR2: SGHTA, FQGNSA. Trimming took off 8 bases at V and 2 bases at J, with 13 bases between the two ends. CDR3 bases: TGTGCCAGCCGTTCAGGCAGCACCTACGAGCAGTACTTC. Translation: CASRSGSTYEQYF.

The rearrangement uses TRBV9 and TRBJ2-2; maybe TRBD2 (6 bases). CDR1 and CDR2 from the germline V gene are SGDLS and YYNGEE. The ends were cut back, 0 bases at V and 4 bases at J, with 13 bases in the middle. CDR3 length equals 16 residues. The CDR3 reads CASSVAGRGSTGELFF. CDR3 sequence (DNA): TGTGCCAGCAGCGTAGCCGGGAGAGGATCCACCGGGGAGCTGTTTTTT.

This clone has more than one count but fewer than ten. This sequence joins TRBV20-1 and TRBJ2-7; perhaps TRBD1 as D (5 bases). This CDR3 comprises 11 residues. Germline CDR1 and CDR2: DFQATT and SNEGSKA (reference sequence). The CDR3 nucleotides read TGCAGCTTGCGCAGGGCTTACGAGCAGTACTTC. Its protein is CSLRRAYEQYF.

This clone appeared a few times. The chain joins TRBV10-3 to TRBJ2-3; 9 bases are shared with TRBD2. Germline loops: CDR1 ENHRY, CDR2 SYGVKD. V shed 6 bases, J shed 4 bases, and the junction held 11 bases outside the gene matches. The CDR3 has 16 amino acids. CDR3 amino acids: CAIREGASGNPDTQYF. As DNA, the CDR3 is TGTGCCATCAGGGAAGGGGCTAGCGGGAACCCAGATACGCAGTATTTT.

This clone has only a few counts. This chain connects TRBV19 to TRBJ2-6; D uncertain. The CDR3 is made up of 13 amino acids. Trimming took off 7 bases at V and 0 bases at J, with 4 bases between the two ends. Looked up from germline, CDR1 is LNHDA and CDR2 is SQIVND (reference sequence). DNA for the CDR3: TGTGCCAGTACCGGCTCTGGGGCCAACGTCCTGACTTTC. It encodes CASTGSGANVLTF. Drawing the rest from reference TRBV19 and TRBJ2-6, the complete variable domain is DGGITQSPKYLFRKEGQNVTLSCEQNLNHDAMYWYRQDPGQGLRLIYYSQIVNDFQKGDIAEGYSVSREKKESFPLTVTSAQKNPTAFYLCASTGSGANVLTFGAGSRLTVL.

The table lists this clone with a few counts. The chain links TRBV4-2 to TRBJ2-7, with 9 nucleotides matching TRBD2. In germline, CDR1 is LGHNA, CDR2 YNFKEQ. V dropped 3 bases and J dropped 4; count of bases not matched to a gene: 7. This CDR3 contains 15 residues. The CDR3 region is CASSQVAGGWYEQYF. In DNA, the CDR3 is TGTGCCAGCAGCCAGGTTGCGGGAGGGTGGTACGAGCAGTACTTC.

V usage is TRBV6-5 and J usage is TRBJ1-4; 7 bases agree with TRBD1. The junction had 9 bases not matched to a gene; V was cut back by 7 bases and J by 4 bases. The length of the CDR3 is 15 residues. The germline V gene has CDR1 MNHEY and CDR2 SVGAGI. The CDR3 loop reads CASNHDRVVNEKLFF. In nucleotides, the CDR3 is TGTGCCAGCAATCATGACAGGGTTGTTAATGAAAAACTGTTTTTT.

This chain joins TRBV2 and TRBJ2-5; TRBD1 agrees at 7 bases. The J call may be incorrect, as the DNA end agrees better with TRBJ2-7. This CDR3 is 14 amino acids long. Germline CDR1 reads SNHLY; CDR2 reads FYNNEI. This chain's CDR3 is CASNTGTVRYEQYF. CDR3 DNA: TGTGCCAGCAATACCGGGACAGTTCGCTACGAGCAGTACTTC.

The CDR3 spells CASKTGGDTQYF. CDR3 coding DNA: TGTGCCAGTAAAACCGGAGGAGATACGCAGTATTTT. The rearrangement uses TRBV19 and TRBJ2-3, with D perhaps matching TRBD2 (5 bases). The V end lost 7 bases, the J end lost 5 bases, and 10 bases lay between the germline ends. Germline assignment: CDR1 LNHDA and CDR2 SQIVND (reference sequence). The length of the CDR3 is 12 residues.

The chain couples TRBV19 to TRBJ1-1; TRBD1 matches 7 bases. This CDR3 comprises 13 residues. The ends lost 3 bases at V and 9 bases at J; junction bases unmatched: 7. Germline V gives CDR1 LNHDA, CDR2 SQIVND (reference sequence). CDR3 protein: CASSMGQGGQAFF. The CDR3 DNA reads as TGTGCCAGTAGTATGGGCCAGGGGGGCCAAGCTTTCTTT.

This clone was counted only a few times. The rearrangement links TRBV2 to TRBJ1-5, with 7 bases matching TRBD1. Germline lookup yields CDR1 SNHLY and CDR2 FYNNEI. CDR3 size: 15 residues. V was clipped by 6 bases and J by 0 bases; unmatched bases: 5. CDR3 coding DNA: TGTGCCAGCAGCCTCGACAGGGTTAGCAATCAGCCCCAGCATTTT. This translates into CASSLDRVSNQPQHF.

The rearrangement uses TRBV7-3 and TRBJ2-1; 12 bases are shared with TRBD2. The CDR3 is 17 amino acids. CDR1 and CDR2 (germline): SGHTA, FQGTGA. V lost 4 bases and J lost 9; bases outside the gene matches: 13. The CDR3: CASSSGLAGMGGGEQFF. CDR3 sequence (DNA): TGTGCCAGCAGCTCAGGACTAGCGGGAATGGGAGGGGGTGAGCAGTTCTTC.

This clone was counted only a few times. V gene TRBV9 combines with J gene TRBJ2-3; 11 bases match TRBD2. CDR3 length: 16 residues. Looked up from germline, CDR1 is SGDLS and CDR2 is YYNGEE. V was pared by 0 bases and J by 0 bases, with 0 bases of the junction left unmatched. This chain's CDR3 is CASSVGTSGSTDTQYF. Written as DNA, the CDR3 is TGTGCCAGCAGCGTAGGGACTAGCGGGAGCACAGATACGCAGTATTTT.

On this clone: The junction does not match germline at one end; this may be a read error. The gene calls are TRBV28 and TRBJ2-5; 11 nucleotides align to TRBD2. The end of the DNA aligns better with TRBJ2-7, so the J call may be wrong. From germline, CDR1 is MDHEN and CDR2 SYDVKM. The CDR3 contains 16 residues. CDR3: CASSLLTSGSSHEQYF. In nucleotides, the CDR3 is TGTGCCAGCAGTTTATTAACTAGCGGGAGCTCCCACGAGCAGTACTTC.

This rearrangement joins TRBV9 to TRBJ2-3, with 11 bases aligning to TRBD2. This CDR3 region has 15 residues. V was clipped by 4 bases and J by 5 bases; unmatched bases: 6. The germline V gene encodes CDR1 SGDLS and CDR2 YYNGEE. The CDR3 reads CASSQPSGRIDTQYF. In nucleotides, the CDR3 is TGTGCCAGCAGCCAGCCTAGCGGGAGGATAGATACGCAGTATTTT.